Each of the 27 T cell receptor beta chains below was sequenced from the same sample in a study of metastatic and nonmetastatic thyroid tumors. All patients were untreated before thyroid surgery. Through MiXCR, TCRdb re-clonotyped the PCR reads. The table includes around 16,000 clones, about 26% detected once. The sequenced material came from blood. These receptor sequences come from a male donor with papillary thyroid cancer or a benign thyroid nodule (not recorded which). Some clones in this sample may be carry-over from other donors' samples.

Many counts were recorded for this clone. V and J are TRBV12-3 or TRBV12-4 and TRBJ1-4; weak D call: TRBD1 (6 bases). The CDR3 sequence is 16 residues long. Trimming took 0 bases from V and 6 from J, leaving 14 bases between them. The CDR3 DNA sequence: TGTGCCAGCAGTTTAGCGTCGGGGGCTAGTTATGAAAAACTGTTTTTT. It specifies CASSLASGASYEKLFF.

The rearrangement uses TRBV20-1 and TRBJ2-5; 10 positions agree with TRBD1. Unmatched junction bases numbered 6, after V lost 0 bases and J lost 5 bases. There are 15 residues in the CDR3. Germline CDR1 DFQATT, CDR2 SNEGSKA (reference sequence). The CDR3 sequence is CSAREGTGVRETQYF. The CDR3 region has the DNA TGCAGTGCTAGAGAGGGGACAGGGGTTCGGGAGACCCAGTACTTC.

By share, this clone counts as medium-sized. The V and J genes are TRBV6-1 and TRBJ2-3; 14 bases match TRBD2. Per the germline V gene, CDR1 is MNHNS and CDR2 is SASEGT. The CDR3 sequence is 15 residues long. V dropped 4 bases and J dropped 4; count of bases not matched to a gene: 1. This CDR3 is CASSGLAGGPDTQYF. The CDR3 DNA is TGTGCCAGCAGTGGACTAGCGGGAGGGCCAGATACGCAGTATTTT.

This clone was counted ten times or more. The rearrangement links TRBV5-1 to TRBJ2-1; D unclear. CDR1 is SGHRS and CDR2 is YFSETQ in the germline V gene. This CDR3 spans 14 amino acids. V gave up 2 bases and J gave up 6 bases, with 12 bases separating them. DNA of the CDR3: TGCGCCAGCAGCTTAAGCACAAGCTCCAATGAGCAGTTCTTC. Its translation: CASSLSTSSNEQFF.

This clone came up many times. The chain links TRBV4-1 to TRBJ2-7; possible D gene TRBD2, 6 bases. CDR3 size: 14 residues. Per germline, CDR1 MGHRA and CDR2 YSYEKL. The V gene lost 0 bases and the J gene lost 2 bases, with 8 bases spanning the gap. The chain's CDR3 is CASSQEPGAYEQYF. The CDR3 bases are TGCGCCAGCAGCCAAGAACCGGGAGCCTACGAGCAGTACTTC.

This chain uses TRBV20-1 with TRBJ2-1; D remains unclear. The germline gives CDR1 DFQATT, CDR2 SNEGSKA (reference sequence). The V and J ends lost 2 bases and 6 bases respectively, with 17 bases between them. The CDR3 sequence is 15 residues long. Here the CDR3 DNA reads TGCAGTGCTAGATTGAACAGTGGGCCCAGCAATGAGCAGTTCTTC. Its protein is CSARLNSGPSNEQFF.

The V call is TRBV11-2, the J call TRBJ1-6, with unresolved D. Trimming cost V 0 bases and J 6 bases, with 9 bases left between them. CDR1 and CDR2 (germline): SGHAT, FQNNGV. CDR3 length equals 15 residues. The CDR3 region is CASSLEPGPNSPLHF. The CDR3 coding sequence is TGTGCCAGCAGCTTAGAACCCGGGCCTAATTCACCCCTCCACTTT.

Relative to its sample, this clone is medium-sized. The chain links TRBV5-1 to TRBJ1-5; possibly TRBD1 for D (6 bases). This CDR3 is built from 15 residues. CDR1 SGHRS and CDR2 YFSETQ come from the germline V gene. The V end was cut by 3 bases, the J end by 2 bases, with 12 bases between. CDR3 bases: TGCGCCAGCAGCTATGGGGGCTCGGGCAATCAGCCCCAGCATTTT. Protein product: CASSYGGSGNQPQHF. Together with reference TRBV5-1 and TRBJ1-5, the CDR3 gives the full variable domain: KAGVTQTPRYLIKTRGQQVTLSCSPISGHRSVSWYQQTPGQGLQFLFEYFSETQRNKGNFPGRFSGRQFSNSRSEMNVSTLELGDSALYLCASSYGGSGNQPQHFGDGTRLSIL.

By frequency in the sample, this clone is medium-sized. This chain connects TRBV4-1 to TRBJ1-2, with 8 bases lining up with TRBD1. Germline CDR1 and CDR2: MGHRA and YSYEKL. The V gene end was trimmed by 4 bases and the J gene end by 4 bases; junction bases not matched to a gene: 11. The CDR3 length is 16 residues. DNA of the CDR3: TGCGCCAGCAGCCGTGGCGGGACAGGCTCCATCTATGGCTACACCTTC. Its translation: CASSRGGTGSIYGYTF.

This clone is medium-sized (0.01 to 0.1%) by share. The genes are TRBV11-2 and TRBJ1-6, with D possibly matching TRBD1 (5 bases). Germline CDR1 and CDR2: SGHAT and FQNNGV. Trimming took 2 bases from V and 4 from J, leaving 9 bases between them. The CDR3 sequence is 15 residues long. The CDR3: CASSLSDSYNSPLHF. The CDR3 DNA follows: TGTGCCAGCAGCTTATCCGACAGTTATAATTCACCCCTCCACTTT.

By proportion, this clone is medium-sized. V gene TRBV11-3 combines with J gene TRBJ1-1, with a possible D match to TRBD1 (6 bases). The CDR3 runs to 14 residues. Trimming pared 1 base from V and 1 base from J, leaving 7 bases between. Germline assignment: CDR1 SGHNT and CDR2 YENEEA. As DNA, the CDR3 is TGTGCCAGCAGCTTAGGCAGGGGGAACACTGAAGCTTTCTTT. Translating it yields CASSLGRGNTEAFF.

This clone was counted at least ten times. V and J are TRBV6-1 and TRBJ2-5, with a weak D call TRBD1 (5 bases). CDR1 and CDR2 (germline): MNHNS, SASEGT. The CDR3 is 12 amino acids. Between the trimmed V and J ends, which lost 6 bases and 5 bases, there was a span of 10 bases. CDR3 region: CASRQGRETQYF. The DNA of the CDR3 is TGTGCCAGCAGGCAGGGTCGGGAGACCCAGTACTTC.

By share, this clone ranks as medium-sized (0.01 to 0.1%). The genes are TRBV11-2 and TRBJ1-1, with D perhaps matching TRBD1 (5 bases). V was clipped by 0 bases and J by 7 bases, with 15 bases between them. Germline V CDR1 and CDR2: SGHAT, FQNNGV. There are 15 residues in the CDR3. This chain's CDR3 is CASSLDPGQALEAFF. The DNA of the CDR3 is TGTGCCAGCAGCTTAGATCCGGGGCAGGCCCTTGAAGCTTTCTTT. The full variable domain, completed using reference TRBV11-2 and TRBJ1-1, is EAGVAQSPRYKIIEKRQSVAFWCNPISGHATLYWYQQILGQGPKLLIQFQNNGVVDDSQLPKDRFSAERLKGVDSTLKIQPAKLEDSAVYLCASSLDPGQALEAFFGQGTRLTVV.

This clone was counted many times. This chain connects TRBV28 to TRBJ1-5; 7 bases fit TRBD1. Germline assignment: CDR1 MDHEN and CDR2 SYDVKM. J was trimmed by 3 bases and V by 3 bases; bases with no gene match: 5. The CDR3 consists of 15 residues. CDR3 sequence (DNA): TGTGCCAGCAGTTTCGAAGGACAGGTCAATCAGCCCCAGCATTTT. Its translation: CASSFEGQVNQPQHF.

The chain uses TRBV7-6 and TRBJ2-7; tentatively, D is TRBD2 (5 bases). CDR3 length equals 15 residues. Germline values: CDR1 SGHVS, CDR2 FNYEAQ. Trimming pared 5 bases from V and 4 bases from J, leaving 18 bases between. CDR3 nucleotides: TGTGCCAGCAGCCCGCGAGCGGACCGAATATACGAGCAGTACTTC. Its translation is CASSPRADRIYEQYF.

The CDR3 DNA is TGTGCCAGCAGCCCAGACGGGGGTAGGAACGAGCAGTACTTC. This encodes CASSPDGGRNEQYF. The chain recombines TRBV7-2 with TRBJ2-7, with D possibly being TRBD2 (6 bases). This CDR3 has 14 residues. Deletions cut 5 bases from V and 5 bases from J, with 16 bases between. Germline CDR1 and CDR2: SGHTA and FQGNSA.

This clone has just a few counts. The chain couples TRBV2 to TRBJ2-1; 9 bases align to TRBD2. J was trimmed by 8 bases and V by 6 bases; bases with no gene match: 11. The germline V gene has CDR1 SNHLY and CDR2 FYNNEI. The CDR3 is 15 residues long. The CDR3: CASRVAGAGGHEQFF. The CDR3, as DNA: TGTGCCAGCAGGGTAGCGGGAGCGGGGGGCCATGAGCAGTTCTTC.

This clone was seen repeatedly, ten times or more. The rearrangement joins TRBV12-3 or TRBV12-4 to TRBJ1-6, with a possible D match to TRBD1 (5 bases). The CDR3 is 15 residues long. V lost 5 bases to trimming and J lost 5 bases, with 13 bases between them. CDR3 nucleotides: TGTGCCAGCAGTCCCCGGGACGCAAATAATTCACCCCTCCACTTT. Residues: CASSPRDANNSPLHF.

Notes on this clone: One end of the junction fails to match germline, which may point to a read error. The chain employs TRBV20-1 and TRBJ2-1; 7 positions agree with TRBD2. Germline V CDR1 and CDR2: DFQATT, SNEGSKA (reference sequence). This CDR3 has 13 amino acids. For the CDR3, the DNA is TGCAGTGCCCCCGTCCGGGACTACAATGATCAGTTCTTC. Translating it yields CSAPVRDYNDQFF.

The rearrangement uses TRBV7-3 and TRBJ2-2; 8 nucleotides line up with TRBD1. CDR1 and CDR2 from the germline V gene are SGHTA and FQGTGA. V shed 2 bases, J shed 6 bases, and the junction held 5 bases outside the gene matches. The CDR3 is made up of 15 amino acids. This chain's CDR3 is CASSLQGAVAGELFF. CDR3 DNA sequence: TGTGCCAGCAGCTTACAGGGGGCGGTGGCCGGGGAGCTGTTTTTT.

This clone has a count of ten or more. The chain employs TRBV7-2 and TRBJ2-2; D not resolved. The CDR3 totals 16 residues. Germline V gives CDR1 SGHTA, CDR2 FQGNSA. The germline V and J ends were trimmed by 1 base and 4 bases, with 13 bases remaining between them. The CDR3 nucleotides are TGTGCCAGCAGCTTAGGTTCAGTCGGACGCACCGGGGAGCTGTTTTTT. It yields the protein CASSLGSVGRTGELFF.

As concerns this clone: Relative to the germline gene, one junction end is altered; a read error may explain this. This chain connects TRBV5-4 to TRBJ1-2; 9 bases align to TRBD1. CDR1 is SGHNT, CDR2 YYREEE, per germline (reference sequence). This CDR3 contains 15 residues. The CDR3 region has the DNA TGTGCCAGCATCTTGGAAAGGTGGACAGGGGAAGGCGACACCTTC. Translating it yields CASILERWTGEGDTF.

The chain carries TRBV6-6 and TRBJ2-7, with D possibly TRBD1 on 5 matching bases. The V gene lost 2 bases and the J gene lost 2 bases, with 19 bases spanning the gap. The CDR3 is made up of 17 amino acids. Germline assignment: CDR1 MNHNY and CDR2 SVGAGI (reference sequence). The CDR3 coding sequence is TGTGCCAGCAGTTACCCAAGAGACCAGGGATCACCCTACGAGCAGTACTTC. Translating gives CASSYPRDQGSPYEQYF.

The chain employs TRBV5-1 and TRBJ2-3; 9 bases are a match to TRBD1. Unmatched junction bases numbered 7, after V lost 0 bases and J lost 2 bases. Germline V gene lookup returns CDR1 SGHRS and CDR2 YFSETQ. The CDR3 is 17 residues long. In DNA, the CDR3 is TGCGCCAGCAGCTTGGGCCTGGGACAGGGCGACACAGATACGCAGTATTTT. Its protein is CASSLGLGQGDTDTQYF.

The V gene is TRBV27, the J gene TRBJ2-7, with D possibly TRBD1 on 5 matching bases. Germline assignment: CDR1 MNHEY and CDR2 SMNVEV (reference sequence). V lost 5 bases and J lost 4, with 21 bases in between. The CDR3 loop spans 16 amino acids. In DNA form, the CDR3 reads TGTGCCAGCAGTCTTCAGGGTTCTTTTCTTTGGTACGAGCAGTACTTC. It encodes CASSLQGSFLWYEQYF.

This clone was observed at least ten times. This chain uses TRBV28 with TRBJ2-1; TRBD2 agrees at 11 bases. CDR1 and CDR2 from the germline V gene are MDHEN and SYDVKM. The V segment lost 5 bases and the J segment 5 bases; nucleotides outside the gene matches: 2. This CDR3 is 14 amino acids long. This chain's CDR3 is CASSPLAGDNEQFF. The CDR3 DNA sequence: TGTGCCAGCAGTCCACTAGCGGGAGACAATGAGCAGTTCTTC.

The chain uses TRBV30 and TRBJ1-1; the D is unclear. V lost 0 bases and J 3 bases, leaving 5 bases between the germline ends. Germline lookup yields CDR1 GTSNPN and CDR2 SVGIG (reference sequence). This CDR3 is 12 amino acids long. Here the CDR3 DNA reads TGTGCCTGGAGTGTAGGTGACACTGAAGCTTTCTTT. This encodes CAWSVGDTEAFF.